This T cell receptor (beta chain) was identified in a study of CD8 T cells in Susac syndrome. The CDR3 extends over 14 amino acids. Between the trimmed V and J ends, which lost 9 bases and 7 bases, there was a span of 18 bases. CDR1 is SEHNR and CDR2 is FQNEAQ in the germline V gene (reference sequence). Each multiple sclerosis control was a treatment-naive patient with relapsing-remitting disease that was either stable or active. Reverse transcription of about 0.5 to 1 ug RNA used random hexamers. TCRdb reprocessed the immunoSEQ multiplex PCR reads via MiXCR and lists one record per CDR3 protein. This table holds 300,000 or so distinct CDR3 sequences, around 92% found once.

The clonotype comes from a human donor with multiple sclerosis. Sequencing used CD4+ T cells from PBMCs. The rearrangement links TRBV7-9 to TRBJ1-4; D is undetermined. CDR3 DNA sequence: TGTGCCAGTACCTCACAGCGCCGCTCTGAAAAACTGTTTTTT. Its protein product is CASTSQRRSEKLFF.